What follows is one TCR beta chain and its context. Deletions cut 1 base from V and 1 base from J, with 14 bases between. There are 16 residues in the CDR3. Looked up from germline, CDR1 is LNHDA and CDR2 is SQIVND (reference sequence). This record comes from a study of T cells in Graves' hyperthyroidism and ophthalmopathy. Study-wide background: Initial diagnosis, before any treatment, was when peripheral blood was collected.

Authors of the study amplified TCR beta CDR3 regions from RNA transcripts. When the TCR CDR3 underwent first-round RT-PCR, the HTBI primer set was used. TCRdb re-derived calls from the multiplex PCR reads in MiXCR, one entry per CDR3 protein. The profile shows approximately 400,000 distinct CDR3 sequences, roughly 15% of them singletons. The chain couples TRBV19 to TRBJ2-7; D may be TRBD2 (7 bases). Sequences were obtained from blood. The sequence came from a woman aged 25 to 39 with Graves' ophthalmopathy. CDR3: CASSIVSGGRSYEQYF. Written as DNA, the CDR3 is TGTGCCAGTAGTATAGTATCGGGGGGCAGATCCTACGAGCAGTACTTC.